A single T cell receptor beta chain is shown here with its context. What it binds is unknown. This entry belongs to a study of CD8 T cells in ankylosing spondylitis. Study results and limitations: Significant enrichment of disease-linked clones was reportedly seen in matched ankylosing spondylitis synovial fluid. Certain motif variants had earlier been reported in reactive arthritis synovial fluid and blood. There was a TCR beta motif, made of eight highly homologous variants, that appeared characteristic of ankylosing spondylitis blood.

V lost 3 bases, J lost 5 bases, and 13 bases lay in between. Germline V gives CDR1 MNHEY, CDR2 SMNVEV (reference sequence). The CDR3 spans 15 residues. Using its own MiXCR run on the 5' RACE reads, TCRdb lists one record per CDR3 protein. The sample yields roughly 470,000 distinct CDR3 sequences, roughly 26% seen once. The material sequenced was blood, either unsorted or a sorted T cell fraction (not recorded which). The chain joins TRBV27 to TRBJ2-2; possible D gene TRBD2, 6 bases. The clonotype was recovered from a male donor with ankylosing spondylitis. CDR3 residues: CASSFPGASTGELFF. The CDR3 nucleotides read TGTGCCAGCAGTTTCCCGGGAGCGAGTACCGGGGAGCTGTTTTTT.